The entry below gives a single TCR beta chain sequence along with its context. This record belongs to a study of blood T cell repertoires in COVID-19. The data were produced by immunoSEQ multiplex PCR, yet TCRdb's version contains in-frame clones alone and is incomplete. The table has 280,000 or so clones, approximately 83% seen once. Deletions cut 4 bases from V and 3 bases from J, with 11 bases between. The CDR3 consists of 13 residues. The V and J genes are TRBV5-3 and TRBJ2-7; D uncertain. TRBV5-3 is annotated as an ORF whose role is uncertain. Sequencing was done on a sample of peripheral blood. The source is a woman under 40 who had recovered from COVID-19. CDR3 in amino acids: CARSPVILYEQYF. The CDR3 region has the DNA TGTGCCAGAAGCCCTGTAATCCTCTACGAGCAGTACTTC.